These 11 T cell receptor beta chains came from one sample sequenced in a study of blood T cell repertoires in COVID-19. Libraries were prepared by immunoSEQ multiplex PCR; TCRdb keeps only in-frame clonotypes and omits some of them. The data contain over 85,000 clones, 87% of them singletons. The sequenced sample consisted of peripheral blood. The receptors were gathered from a human donor in a cohort sampled during active COVID-19.

Here the CDR3 DNA reads TGTGCCAGCAGTTTCCCGGGACTAACCTACGAGCAGTACTTC. This codes for CASSFPGLTYEQYF. The rearrangement links TRBV28 to TRBJ2-7; 7 bases fit TRBD2. Germline CDR1 reads MDHEN; CDR2 reads SYDVKM. The CDR3 consists of 14 residues. V shed 3 bases and J 2 bases; nucleotides not matched to a gene: 4.

The chain links TRBV2 to TRBJ2-7; possibly TRBD1 for D (5 bases). V dropped 2 bases and J dropped 4 bases, with 24 bases sitting between them. This CDR3 contains 18 residues. Germline V gene sequence: CDR1 SNHLY, CDR2 FYNNEI. The CDR3 bases are TGTGCCAGCAGTGAACGACGGCAACCTACGAGGAGACAGTACGAGCAGTACTTC. Residues: CASSERRQPTRRQYEQYF.

This rearrangement joins TRBV4-1 to TRBJ2-5; D remains unclear. Germline-derived CDR1 and CDR2 are MGHRA and YSYEKL. Trimming took 0 bases from V and 5 from J, leaving 13 bases between them. The CDR3 has 15 residues. CDR3 in DNA: TGCGCCAGCAGCCAAGATCGCACACATATGGAGACCCAGTACTTC. Its translation is CASSQDRTHMETQYF.

This clone is a singleton in its sample. The chain has TRBV30 and TRBJ1-4; no reliable D call. The CDR3 runs 14 residues. Trimming removed 0 bases from V and 5 bases from J, with 10 bases in between. CDR1 is GTSNPN, CDR2 SVGIG, per germline (reference sequence). The CDR3 DNA sequence: TGTGCCTGGAGTGTACTACGGCCGAATGAAAAACTGTTTTTT. Translation gives CAWSVLRPNEKLFF.

The rearrangement links TRBV6-5 to TRBJ1-5; 10 bases are a match to TRBD1. The CDR3 covers 15 residues. The J segment lost 4 bases and the V segment lost 8 bases, leaving 8 bases of the junction unmatched. Germline CDR1 and CDR2: MNHEY and SVGAGI. CDR3 nucleotides: TGTGCCAGCGGGGGGACAGGGGCGGGAAATCAGCCCCAGCATTTT. Translating it yields CASGGTGAGNQPQHF.

The V call is TRBV5-6, the J call TRBJ2-3; D is uncertain. Germline V gives CDR1 SGHDT, CDR2 YYEEEE. Trimming cost V 4 bases and J 2 bases, with 14 bases left between them. This CDR3 is 15 amino acids long. The DNA of the CDR3 is TGTGCCAGCAGCGACGGCAGGCTAATCACAGATACGCAGTATTTT. Residues: CASSDGRLITDTQYF.

This clone was seen just once. The chain has TRBV29-1 and TRBJ2-5; tentatively, D is TRBD2 (5 bases). The V end lost 1 base, the J end lost 4 bases, and 13 bases lay between the germline ends. The CDR3 is 14 amino acids. Germline CDR1 reads SQVTM; CDR2 reads ANQGSEA. The CDR3, as DNA: TGCAGCGTTGAAGTCCCGGGGTTCCGAGAGACCCAGTACTTC. Translated, it gives CSVEVPGFRETQYF.

The chain couples TRBV19 to TRBJ1-6; a possible D gene is TRBD1 (5 bases). The CDR3 loop spans 15 amino acids. In germline, CDR1 is LNHDA, CDR2 SQIVND (reference sequence). V gave up 7 bases and J gave up 2 bases, with 12 bases separating them. The CDR3 DNA sequence: TGTGCCAGTACCACCGCGGGGCCCTATAATTCACCCCTCCACTTT. Its translation is CASTTAGPYNSPLHF.

Within the sample, this clone is medium-sized (0.01 to 0.1%). This rearrangement joins TRBV7-8 to TRBJ2-3, with 11 bases fitting TRBD2. The CDR3 is 17 amino acids. The J segment lost 4 bases and the V segment lost 0 bases, leaving 6 bases of the junction unmatched. The V gene's germline CDR1 is SGHVS and CDR2 FQNEAQ. The CDR3 region is CASSLAFTSGGADTQYF. The CDR3 nucleotides read TGTGCCAGCAGCTTAGCTTTTACTAGCGGGGGCGCAGATACGCAGTATTTT.

The genes are TRBV19 and TRBJ2-7; D may be TRBD2 (7 bases). V dropped 5 bases and J dropped 3 bases, with 17 bases sitting between them. CDR1 and CDR2 (germline): LNHDA, SQIVND (reference sequence). The CDR3 length is 15 residues. CDR3 loop: CASSPGGHRVYEQYF. CDR3 coding DNA: TGTGCCAGTAGTCCGGGGGGCCATAGGGTCTACGAGCAGTACTTC.

DNA for the CDR3: TGTGCCAGCAACGACTTCTCCTACGAGCAGTACTTC. Protein sequence: CASNDFSYEQYF. The chain recombines TRBV28 with TRBJ2-7; no definite D call. The V end was cut by 7 bases, the J end by 0 bases, with 7 bases between. This CDR3 contains 12 residues. The germline CDR1 and CDR2 sequences are MDHEN and SYDVKM.